These T cell receptor beta chains were read from a single sample in a study of T cell changes during pregnancy in multiple sclerosis. TCRdb's copy holds only in-frame clones and misses some; the assay was immunoSEQ multiplex PCR. The sample holds some 57,000 clones, about 89% seen once. Here the sequenced sample was CD4+ T cells from peripheral blood mononuclear cells, taken after pregnancy. These receptors were obtained from a female donor in good health, enrolled as a control in a pregnancy study. Both conserved end residues are part of each CDR3. The D gene is left open where the match is weak. Not all rows give a size; the values are once, few, many and, for expanded clones, a class.

TGTGCCAGCAGCCCGGGATTTAGCAATCAGCCCCAGCATTTT,CASSPGFSNQPQHF,.,.,TRBV7-2,TRBJ1-5
TGTGCCAGCAGCCGGGACAAGATCACCGGGGAGCTGTTTTTT,CASSRDKITGELFF,.,.,TRBV6-5,TRBJ2-2
TGTGCCAGCAGTCCGGGACAGGGGGCCTACGAGCAGTACTTC,CASSPGQGAYEQYF,TRBD1,once,TRBV5-5,TRBJ2-7
TGTGCCAGCAGTTTTGACTCGAGCTCTGGAAACACCATATATTTT,CASSFDSSSGNTIYF,.,.,TRBV6-5,TRBJ1-3
TGTGCCAGTAGTGGGACAGGAGCGGGGGGCTATGGCTACACCTTC,CASSGTGAGGYGYTF,TRBD1,.,TRBV19,TRBJ1-2
TGTGCCAGCAGCCCGGGGGGACTAGCTAGGTACGAGCAGTACTTC,CASSPGGLARYEQYF,TRBD2,once,TRBV7-2,TRBJ2-7
TGTGCCAGCAGTTACTCTAAAGGACAGGGGGATCAGCCCCAGCATTTT,CASSYSKGQGDQPQHF,TRBD1,.,TRBV6-5,TRBJ1-5
TGTGCCAGCAGCTCGAGGACAGGGGCTAACTATGGCTACACCTTC,CASSSRTGANYGYTF,TRBD1,.,TRBV5-5,TRBJ1-2
TGTGCCAGCTCTGGAGGCTTGGCTAATGAAAAACTGTTTTTT,CASSGGLANEKLFF,.,.,TRBV18,TRBJ1-4
TGTGCCAGCAGCCAAGGGCCGGGGTTACCTAATGAAAAACTGTTTTTT,CASSQGPGLPNEKLFF,.,.,TRBV16,TRBJ1-4
TGCGCCAGCAGCCCGCTCGGGTCCGGGGCCAACGTCCTGACTTTC,CASSPLGSGANVLTF,.,.,TRBV4-3,TRBJ2-6
TGTGCCAGCAGCGTAGATATCCTGGCGGACTATGGCTACACCTTC,CASSVDILADYGYTF,.,.,TRBV9,TRBJ1-2
TGTGCCAGCAGCCAAACCGGGGTTGGGTATGGCTACACCTTC,CASSQTGVGYGYTF,.,.,TRBV4-2,TRBJ1-2
TGTGCCTGGAGTGACAGCCGCTACGAGCAGTACTTC,CAWSDSRYEQYF,.,.,TRBV30,TRBJ2-7
TGTGCCAGCAGCTTGTTGGCCAGGGGTCGCGGAAACACCATATATTTT,CASSLLARGRGNTIYF,.,.,TRBV5-6,TRBJ1-3
TGTGCCTGGGACAGGCCCCTGGGGAACACCGGGGAGCTGTTTTTT,CAWDRPLGNTGELFF,.,.,TRBV30,TRBJ2-2
TGTGCCAGCAGCGTAGACGACAGGCGCTCTGGAAACACCATATATTTT,CASSVDDRRSGNTIYF,.,.,TRBV9,TRBJ1-3
TGTGCCAGCCCCACAGGGGCCGATCAGCCCCAGCATTTT,CASPTGADQPQHF,.,.,TRBV21-1,TRBJ1-5
TGTGCCAGCAGCCGAGGAACCCCAACATCGCTCTCTGGAAACACCATATATTTT,CASSRGTPTSLSGNTIYF,.,.,TRBV9,TRBJ1-3
TGTGCCAGTAAACCGCCGGGACAGGGAAGTGGCTACACCTTC,CASKPPGQGSGYTF,TRBD1,.,TRBV19,TRBJ1-2
TGTGCCAGCAGCTTACGGGATAGGAACTATGGCTACACCTTC,CASSLRDRNYGYTF,.,.,TRBV7-8,TRBJ1-2
TGTGCCAGCAGCTTAGAAGCGGGGGGCATGAATACGCAGTATTTT,CASSLEAGGMNTQYF,TRBD2,.,TRBV7-9,TRBJ2-3
TGTGCCTGGAGTGACAGGTTCTATAGCAATCAGCCCCAGCATTTT,CAWSDRFYSNQPQHF,.,.,TRBV30,TRBJ1-5
TGTGCCAGTATTCACCGGACATCGGTTAATCAGCCCCAGCATTTT,CASIHRTSVNQPQHF,.,.,TRBV19,TRBJ1-5
TGTGCCAGCAGCGTAGAGGACATAAGATCACCCCTCCACTTT,CASSVEDIRSPLHF,.,.,TRBV7-2,TRBJ1-6
TGTGCCAGCAGTTCCCCCGGGAGAGACTATGGCTACACCTTC,CASSSPGRDYGYTF,.,.,TRBV27,TRBJ1-2
TGCAGCGTTAAAGGGAGCACTGAAGCTTTCTTT,CSVKGSTEAFF,.,.,TRBV29-1,TRBJ1-1
TGTGCCAGCAGCTTGATAGGGGTGGATCAGCCCCAGCATTTT,CASSLIGVDQPQHF,.,.,TRBV5-6,TRBJ1-5
TGTGCCAGCAGCTTACGAGGGTCTGAAGCTTTCTTT,CASSLRGSEAFF,.,.,TRBV11-3,TRBJ1-1
TGTGCCAGCTCCCCAGTCCAGGGGAGGACACAGGGGGCCCATGAGCAGTTCTTC,CASSPVQGRTQGAHEQFF,TRBD1,.,TRBV18,TRBJ2-1
TGTGCCAGCAGCCAAGTGGAACTAGCGGGGAAGCAGTTCTTC,CASSQVELAGKQFF,TRBD2,.,TRBV14,TRBJ2-1
TGCGCCAGCAGCCAAGTGGACATGGGGCTCAGTTCACCCCTCCACTTT,CASSQVDMGLSSPLHF,.,.,TRBV4-1,TRBJ1-6
TGTGCCAGCTCACCACGCACGGGGTTGGCCGGGGAGCTGTTTTTT,CASSPRTGLAGELFF,.,.,TRBV18,TRBJ2-2
TGTGCCAGCAGCTTGGGGGGGTTAAGGACAGGGGGCGCAGTTGGCTACACCTTC,CASSLGGLRTGGAVGYTF,TRBD1,.,TRBV5-4,TRBJ1-2
TGTGCCAGCAGCCCAGGAACGAACACCGGGGAGCTGTTTTTT,CASSPGTNTGELFF,.,.,TRBV11-2,TRBJ2-2
TGTGCCAGCACCGACAGCGTCTATGGCTACACCTTC,CASTDSVYGYTF,.,few,TRBV6-5,TRBJ1-2
TGTGCCAGCATCACGACAGGTGAAGCTTTCTTT,CASITTGEAFF,.,few,TRBV28,TRBJ1-1
TGTGCCAGCAGCTTAACAGGGGCGAATAATTCACCCCTCCACTTT,CASSLTGANNSPLHF,TRBD1,.,TRBV11-3,TRBJ1-6
TGTGCCAGTAGTTCGCGGCCTTTACTTCTCATGAACACTGAAGCTTTCTTT,CASSSRPLLLMNTEAFF,.,.,TRBV19,TRBJ1-1
TGTGCCTGGAGGCGGACAGGGTCACTCTACGAGCAGTACTTC,CAWRRTGSLYEQYF,TRBD1,.,TRBV30,TRBJ2-7
TGTGCCAGCATAAGCGGGACCTACGAGCAGTACTTC,CASISGTYEQYF,TRBD2,once,TRBV7-2,TRBJ2-7
TGTGCCAGCAGCTTAAAGGGGATGAACACTGAAGCTTTCTTT,CASSLKGMNTEAFF,.,.,TRBV13,TRBJ1-1
TGTGCCAGCAGCTTAGCGCAGGGGAAGACCGGGGAGCTGTTTTTT,CASSLAQGKTGELFF,.,.,TRBV7-2,TRBJ2-2
TGCGCCAGCAGCACCGGACTAGCGGGGTTTACAGATACGCAGTATTTT,CASSTGLAGFTDTQYF,TRBD2,.,TRBV5-1,TRBJ2-3
TGTGCCAGCAGCTTAGACAGTTTAATAAGAAACATTCAGTACTTC,CASSLDSLIRNIQYF,.,.,TRBV11-3,TRBJ2-4
TGTGCCAGCAGCCGAGGGGACTTCCAAGAGACCCAGTACTTC,CASSRGDFQETQYF,.,.,TRBV5-4,TRBJ2-5
TGTGCCAGCAGCTTCGGGGGCTACACCTTC,CASSFGGYTF,.,.,TRBV12-1,TRBJ1-2
TGTGCCAGCAGCGTCTCTAGCGGGGACACAGATACGCAGTATTTT,CASSVSSGDTDTQYF,TRBD2,.,TRBV9,TRBJ2-3
TGTGCCAGCAGCTTGGGGCCGACCGGGGAGCTGTTTTTT,CASSLGPTGELFF,.,.,TRBV5-6,TRBJ2-2
TGCAGTGCTAGGGCAAGCTATGGCTACACCTTC,CSARASYGYTF,.,few,TRBV20-1,TRBJ1-2
TGTGCCAGCAGTTTCGGACAGGGGGCCATCCAACTCTCCTACGAGCAGTACTTC,CASSFGQGAIQLSYEQYF,TRBD1,.,TRBV28,TRBJ2-7
TGTGCCAGCACCCACGGTGGCCCGGCAGGGGGCTACACCTTC,CASTHGGPAGGYTF,.,.,TRBV9,TRBJ1-2
TGTGCCAGCAGCCCAAGACGGACAGGTTCCAATGAGCAGTTCTTC,CASSPRRTGSNEQFF,TRBD1,.,TRBV5-4,TRBJ2-1
TGTGCCAGCAGCCCCCCCGGAGGGTATGAAAAACTGTTTTTT,CASSPPGGYEKLFF,.,.,TRBV9,TRBJ1-4
TGTGCCAGCGGGGGGGCTAACAACGAGCAGTACTTC,CASGGANNEQYF,.,.,TRBV2,TRBJ2-7
TGTGCCAGCAGTGTGAACAGAGGCAATCAGCCCCAGCATTTT,CASSVNRGNQPQHF,.,.,TRBV2,TRBJ1-5
TGTGCCATCAGTGAGACAGGGGGCAGGGACACCATATATTTT,CAISETGGRDTIYF,TRBD1,.,TRBV10-3,TRBJ1-3
TGTGCCAGCAGCTCCAATACCGGGACAAGAGTATACGAGCAGTACTTC,CASSSNTGTRVYEQYF,.,.,TRBV7-2,TRBJ2-7
TGTGCCAGCAGCGAACGACGGGGGGCGAACACCGGGGAGCTGTTTTTT,CASSERRGANTGELFF,TRBD2,.,TRBV7-8,TRBJ2-2